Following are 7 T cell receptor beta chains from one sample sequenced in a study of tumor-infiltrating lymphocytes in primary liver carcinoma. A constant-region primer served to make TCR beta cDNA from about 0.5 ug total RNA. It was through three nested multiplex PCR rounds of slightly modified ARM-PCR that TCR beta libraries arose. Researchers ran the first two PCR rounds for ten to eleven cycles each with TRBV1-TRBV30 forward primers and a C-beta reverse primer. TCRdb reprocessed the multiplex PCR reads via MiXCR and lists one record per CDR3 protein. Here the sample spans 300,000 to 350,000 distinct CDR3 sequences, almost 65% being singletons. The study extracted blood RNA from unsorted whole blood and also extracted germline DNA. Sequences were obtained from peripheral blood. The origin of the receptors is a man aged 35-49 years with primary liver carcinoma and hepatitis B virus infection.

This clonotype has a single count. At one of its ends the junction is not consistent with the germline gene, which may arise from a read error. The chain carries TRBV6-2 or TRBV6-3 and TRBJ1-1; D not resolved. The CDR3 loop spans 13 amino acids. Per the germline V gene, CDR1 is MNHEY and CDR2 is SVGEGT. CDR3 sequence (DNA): TGTACCAGCAGTTACGCCAGGAACACTGAAGCTTTCTTT. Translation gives CTSSYARNTEAFF.

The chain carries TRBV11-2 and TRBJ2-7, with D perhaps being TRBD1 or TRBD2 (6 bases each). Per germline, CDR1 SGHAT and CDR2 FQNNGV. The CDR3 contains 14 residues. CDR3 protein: CVSSLDGGQYEQYV. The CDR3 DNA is TGTGTCAGCAGTTTAGATGGGGGGCAATACGAGCAGTACGTC.

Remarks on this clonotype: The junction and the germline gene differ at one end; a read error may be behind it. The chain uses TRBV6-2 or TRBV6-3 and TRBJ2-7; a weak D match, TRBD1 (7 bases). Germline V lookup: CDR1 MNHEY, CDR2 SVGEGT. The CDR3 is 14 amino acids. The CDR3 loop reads CDSSRGEVSYEQYF. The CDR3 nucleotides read TGTGACAGCAGCAGGGGGGAAGTCTCCTACGAGCAGTACTTC.

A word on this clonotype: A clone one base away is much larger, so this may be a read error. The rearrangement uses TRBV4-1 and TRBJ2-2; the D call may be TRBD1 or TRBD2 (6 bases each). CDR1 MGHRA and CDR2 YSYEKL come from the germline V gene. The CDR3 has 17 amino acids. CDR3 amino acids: CASSQPAGTINTGELLF. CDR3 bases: TGCGCCAGCAGCCAGCCTGCGGGGACAATTAACACCGGGGAGCTGCTTTTT.

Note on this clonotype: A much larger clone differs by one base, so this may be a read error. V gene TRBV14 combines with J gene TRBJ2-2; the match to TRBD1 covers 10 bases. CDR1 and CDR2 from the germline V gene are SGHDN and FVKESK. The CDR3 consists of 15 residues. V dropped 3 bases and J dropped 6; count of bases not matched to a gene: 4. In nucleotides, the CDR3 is TGTGCCAGCAGCCATGACGGGACAGGGGCCGGGGAGCTGTTTTTT. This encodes CASSHDGTGAGELFF.

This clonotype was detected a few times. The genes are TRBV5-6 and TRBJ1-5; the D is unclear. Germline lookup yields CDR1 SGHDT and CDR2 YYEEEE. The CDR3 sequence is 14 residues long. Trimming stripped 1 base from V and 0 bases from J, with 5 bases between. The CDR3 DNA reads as TGTGCCAGCAGCTTGCGAAGTAGCAATCAGCCCCAGCATTTT. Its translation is CASSLRSSNQPQHF.

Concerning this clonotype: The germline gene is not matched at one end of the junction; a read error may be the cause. CDR3 in DNA: TGTGTCAGCAGCCAGGGACCGATGAGGGAGCAATACTTC. It translates to CVSSQGPMREQYF. The chain uses TRBV11-3 and TRBJ2-7; D may match TRBD1 or TRBD2 (5 bases each). From germline, CDR1 is SGHNT and CDR2 YENEEA. The CDR3 has 13 residues.